Presented here are 12 T cell receptor beta chains from one specimen sequenced in a study of blood T cells in healthy people across ages. Next came a second PCR, run for roughly 7 to 12 cycles, which used a sample-barcoded 5' primer along with a J-beta primer mix. TCRdb fed the 5' RACE reads into MiXCR, producing one record per CDR3 protein. The table records about 1.5 million distinct CDR3 sequences, 40% to 45% of them present only once. The material sequenced was blood. These receptors were collected from a young woman in good health.

The chain recombines TRBV20-1 with TRBJ2-7; D might be TRBD2 (6 bases). The CDR3 covers 15 residues. Germline-derived CDR1 and CDR2 are DFQATT and SNEGSKA (reference sequence). V was shortened by 0 bases and J by 5 bases, with 17 bases between the two germline ends. CDR3 coding DNA: TGCAGTGCTAGAGATCTGAGCGGGCCTAGGGACGAGCAGTACTTC. It is translated as CSARDLSGPRDEQYF.

The chain is built from TRBV29-1 and TRBJ1-5; the D is unclear. There are 13 residues in the CDR3. Trimming left V 5 bases short and J 5 bases short, with 13 bases between. The germline CDR1 and CDR2 sequences are SQVTM and ANQGSEA. The CDR3 loop is CSVQVGKDQPQHF. The CDR3 nucleotides are TGCAGCGTTCAAGTAGGAAAAGATCAGCCCCAGCATTTT.

For this clonotype: It may be a read error: a sequence one base away is much more abundant. V is TRBV18 and J is TRBJ2-5; D is unresolved. TRBJ2-7 explains the end of the DNA better; the J call may be wrong. This CDR3 is built from 13 residues. CDR1 KGHSH and CDR2 LQKENI come from the germline V gene. The CDR3 sequence is CASSPPVSCEQYF. CDR3 coding DNA: TGTGCCAGCTCACCACCGGTCTCCTGCGAGCAGTACTTC.

This clonotype was counted between two and nine times. In nucleotides, the CDR3 is TGTGCCAGCAGCGGGTGGGCTGAAGCTTTCTTT. This encodes CASSGWAEAFF. The genes are TRBV2 and TRBJ1-1; D uncertain. The CDR3 is made up of 11 amino acids. V was trimmed by 6 bases and J by 6 bases, leaving 8 bases between them. Germline lookup yields CDR1 SNHLY and CDR2 FYNNEI.

This chain links TRBV4-1 with TRBJ1-1; unclear D gene. CDR1 MGHRA and CDR2 YSYEKL come from the germline V gene. V lost 1 base and J lost 3, with 6 bases in between. The CDR3 totals 13 residues. Here the CDR3 reads CASSQGHYTEAFF. The DNA for the CDR3 is TGCGCCAGCAGCCAAGGTCACTACACTGAAGCTTTCTTT.

The chain has TRBV5-1 and TRBJ2-5; 8 bases line up with TRBD1. J was trimmed by 1 base and V by 2 bases; bases with no gene match: 7. The V gene's germline CDR1 is SGHRS and CDR2 YFSETQ. CDR3 length: 16 residues. CDR3 DNA sequence: TGCGCCAGCAGCTTCTTTGGGACAGGCTTCCAAGAGACCCAGTACTTC. It codes for CASSFFGTGFQETQYF.

The V gene is TRBV10-3, the J gene TRBJ1-2, with D unresolved. The CDR3 loop spans 16 amino acids. Germline-derived CDR1 and CDR2 are ENHRY and SYGVKD. V was shortened by 2 bases and J by 8 bases, with 21 bases between the two germline ends. CDR3 in DNA: TGTGCCATCAGTGAGGGCGGGATCATAATACGGGGAGGCTACACCTTC. It encodes CAISEGGIIIRGGYTF.

In the case of this clonotype: A clone one base away is much larger, so this may be a read error. The chain carries TRBV7-2 and TRBJ1-1; tentative D call: TRBD1 (6 bases). Trimming cost V 2 bases and J 0 bases, with 7 bases left between them. In germline, CDR1 is SGHTA, CDR2 FQGNSA. The CDR3 runs to 14 residues. The CDR3 protein is CASSLYRVNTEAFF. The DNA for the CDR3 is TGTGCCAGCAGCTTATACAGGGTGAACACTGAAGCTTTCTTT.

This clonotype showed up just once. Since a much larger clone is just one base distant, this may be a read error. The rearrangement uses TRBV6-2 or TRBV6-3 and TRBJ2-5, with 7 bases that match TRBD1. Judging by the DNA end, TRBJ2-7 fits better; the J call may be wrong. There are 13 residues in the CDR3. The germline CDR1 and CDR2 sequences are MNHEY and SVGEGT. CDR3 in DNA: TGTGCCGGCAACCGGGACAGTAACTACGAGCAGTACTTC. Protein: CAGNRDSNYEQYF.

This clonotype has only a few counts. This chain uses TRBV20-1 with TRBJ2-7; 10 bases are a match to TRBD2. V dropped 1 base and J dropped 0; count of bases not matched to a gene: 6. CDR1 is DFQATT, CDR2 SNEGSKA, per germline (reference sequence). The CDR3 contains 16 residues. The chain's CDR3 is CSARGGLAGASYEQYF. The CDR3 nucleotides read TGCAGTGCTAGAGGGGGCCTAGCGGGGGCCTCCTACGAGCAGTACTTC.

The rearrangement uses TRBV29-1 and TRBJ2-1; the D gene could be TRBD1 or TRBD2 (5 bases each). The tail of the sequence fits TRBJ2-7 better, so the J call may be wrong. In germline, CDR1 is SQVTM, CDR2 ANQGSEA. The CDR3 length is 14 residues. CDR3 sequence: CSVVGTSSYNEQYF. The DNA for the CDR3 is TGCAGCGTTGTGGGGACCTCCTCCTACAATGAGCAGTACTTC.

This clonotype was counted only a few times. This rearrangement joins TRBV7-2 to TRBJ2-1; 10 bases map to TRBD2. Looked up from germline, CDR1 is SGHTA and CDR2 is FQGNSA. The CDR3 loop spans 14 amino acids. V was clipped by 5 bases and J by 9 bases; unmatched bases: 7. CDR3 loop: CASSPPTSGFEQFF. The CDR3, as DNA: TGTGCCAGCAGCCCCCCGACTAGCGGGTTTGAGCAGTTCTTC.